One sample yielded the 27 T cell receptor beta chains listed below, sequenced in a study of cytomegalovirus exposure and HLA in healthy donors. The PCR contained 60 Vbeta and 13 Jbeta primers. Measured with immunoSEQ multiplex PCR; TCRdb has only the in-frame clones, and not every one. The data contain approximately 150,000 clones, about 75% of them singletons. Sequencing used PBMCs. These receptors all come from a man aged 35-49 years in good health and CMV-seronegative.

The V gene is TRBV25-1, the J gene TRBJ2-1; perhaps TRBD1 as D (5 bases). This CDR3 contains 15 residues. V lost 1 base and J 6 bases, leaving 13 bases between the germline ends. Germline V gene data show CDR1 as MGHDK and CDR2 as SYGVNS. The CDR3 coding sequence is TGTGCCAGCAGTGAATCTGCAGGGTCGGGCAATGAGCAGTTCTTC. It encodes CASSESAGSGNEQFF.

V usage is TRBV6-1 and J usage is TRBJ2-7; 8 bases align to TRBD1. Germline trimming cut 7 bases from V and 2 bases from J; bases unmatched to any gene: 10. Germline lookup yields CDR1 MNHNS and CDR2 SASEGT. There are 15 residues in the CDR3. DNA for the CDR3: TGTGCCAGCACCTCATCTGGGACAGGCCCCTACGAGCAGTACTTC. This sequence encodes CASTSSGTGPYEQYF.

V gene TRBV30 combines with J gene TRBJ2-4; 11 bases match TRBD2. Germline trimming cut 2 bases from V and 7 bases from J; bases unmatched to any gene: 10. The CDR3 sequence is 16 residues long. Germline assignment: CDR1 GTSNPN and CDR2 SVGIG (reference sequence). CDR3 bases: TGTGCCTGGAGTTACCCCCATAGCGGGGGGGCGAACATTCAGTACTTC. This gives the protein CAWSYPHSGGANIQYF. Combining the CDR3 with reference TRBV30 and TRBJ2-4 gives the whole variable domain SQTIHQWPATLVQPVGSPLSLECTVEGTSNPNLYWYRQAAGRGLQLLFYSVGIGQISSEVPQNLSASRPQDRQFILSSKKLLLSDSGFYLCAWSYPHSGGANIQYFGAGTRLSVL.

This clone was recorded only once. V is TRBV5-1 and J is TRBJ1-2; 8 nucleotides line up with TRBD1. Germline V gene data show CDR1 as SGHRS and CDR2 as YFSETQ. The CDR3 has 15 residues. J was trimmed by 3 bases and V by 0 bases; bases with no gene match: 4. The CDR3 nucleotides are TGCGCCAGCAGCTTGGAGGGACAGGAGTACTATGGCTACACCTTC. Its translation is CASSLEGQEYYGYTF.

The chain couples TRBV25-1 to TRBJ2-2; D unclear. The CDR3 consists of 16 residues. The V gene lost 1 base and the J gene lost 5 bases, with 14 bases spanning the gap. Germline-derived CDR1 and CDR2 are MGHDK and SYGVNS. The DNA of the CDR3 is TGTGCCAGCAGTGAATCGGAAAGGAGATGGACCGGGGAGCTGTTTTTT. This gives the protein CASSESERRWTGELFF.

The gene calls are TRBV6-5 and TRBJ1-1; TRBD1 aligns across 7 bases. Per the germline V gene, CDR1 is MNHEY and CDR2 is SVGAGI. The CDR3 is made up of 13 amino acids. With 1 base clipped from V and 7 bases from J, the junction kept 3 bases outside the gene matches. The CDR3 is CASSYFRQGEAFF. The DNA for the CDR3 is TGTGCCAGCAGTTACTTCCGACAGGGTGAAGCTTTCTTT.

The chain carries TRBV11-2 and TRBJ2-3; 9 nucleotides match TRBD2. Looked up from germline, CDR1 is SGHAT and CDR2 is FQNNGV. J was trimmed by 1 base and V by 4 bases; bases with no gene match: 12. The CDR3 has 18 residues. The CDR3 sequence is CASSYQWGKRGGTDTQYF. The CDR3 nucleotides are TGTGCCAGCAGCTACCAGTGGGGGAAGCGGGGGGGCACAGATACGCAGTATTTT.

This chain links TRBV27 with TRBJ1-6; 12 bases line up with TRBD1. V lost 2 bases and J lost 9; bases outside the gene matches: 2. The CDR3 is 15 residues long. The germline V gene has CDR1 MNHEY and CDR2 SMNVEV (reference sequence). The CDR3 is CASSLGTGGISPLHF. The CDR3 nucleotides are TGTGCCAGCAGTTTAGGGACAGGGGGCATTTCACCCCTCCACTTT.

The V gene is TRBV27, the J gene TRBJ1-4; tentatively, D is TRBD1 (5 bases). V was clipped by 1 base and J by 7 bases, with 13 bases between them. CDR1 is MNHEY and CDR2 is SMNVEV in the germline V gene (reference sequence). CDR3 size: 15 residues. In nucleotides, the CDR3 is TGTGCCAGCAGTTTATACGACAGTGGGGTTGAAAAACTGTTTTTT. It codes for CASSLYDSGVEKLFF.

The J gene is TRBJ2-5, the V gene TRBV5-5; D ambiguous. Germline CDR1 and CDR2: SGHKS and YYEKEE (reference sequence). The CDR3 is made up of 16 amino acids. Trimming cost V 2 bases and J 2 bases, with 16 bases left between them. CDR3 sequence: CASSLGSRVRQETQYF. In DNA form, the CDR3 reads TGTGCCAGCAGCTTAGGTAGCCGGGTGAGGCAAGAGACCCAGTACTTC.

This clone was counted at least ten times. V usage is TRBV6-1 and J usage is TRBJ1-4, with D possibly TRBD1 on 5 matching bases. The length of the CDR3 is 15 residues. CDR1 MNHNS and CDR2 SASEGT come from the germline V gene. V dropped 7 bases and J dropped 7 bases, with 19 bases sitting between them. This CDR3 is CASTNGPGRGEKLFF. CDR3 coding DNA: TGTGCCAGCACCAACGGTCCAGGGCGGGGTGAAAAACTGTTTTTT.

This clone was seen more than once but under ten times. The chain recombines TRBV28 with TRBJ1-5, with 9 nucleotides matching TRBD1. The CDR3 is 15 amino acids. The V and J ends lost 3 bases and 3 bases, in that order; junction bases with no gene match: 3. In germline, CDR1 is MDHEN, CDR2 SYDVKM. CDR3 loop: CASSFWDRDNQPQHF. The CDR3 nucleotides are TGTGCCAGCAGTTTCTGGGACAGGGACAATCAGCCCCAGCATTTT.

The gene calls are TRBV19 and TRBJ1-5, with 9 bases aligning to TRBD1. Germline trimming cut 7 bases from V and 3 bases from J; bases unmatched to any gene: 7. Germline lookup yields CDR1 LNHDA and CDR2 SQIVND (reference sequence). The CDR3 runs 15 residues. The CDR3 protein is CASTTGTGNNQPQHF. DNA for the CDR3: TGTGCCAGTACCACAGGGACAGGGAACAATCAGCCCCAGCATTTT.

This chain links TRBV11-2 with TRBJ1-4, with 9 bases matching TRBD1. Germline CDR1 reads SGHAT; CDR2 reads FQNNGV. The CDR3 contains 13 residues. V gave up 6 bases and J gave up 7 bases; unmatched junction bases: 3. The CDR3: CASRGTGTEKLFF. The CDR3 nucleotides are TGTGCCAGCAGGGGGACAGGGACTGAAAAACTGTTTTTT.

This rearrangement joins TRBV6-5 to TRBJ2-1; no clear D gene. This CDR3 comprises 13 residues. Germline V gene lookup returns CDR1 MNHEY and CDR2 SVGAGI. Trimming pared 6 bases from V and 8 bases from J, leaving 14 bases between. CDR3 nucleotides: TGTGCCAGCAGCACCCGGAAGAGCGATGAGCAGTTCTTC. Its translation is CASSTRKSDEQFF.

The chain combines TRBV5-1 with TRBJ2-3; no firm D call. Trimming removed 1 base at V and 3 bases at J, with 6 bases between. This CDR3 has 13 amino acids. Germline V lookup: CDR1 SGHRS, CDR2 YFSETQ. For the CDR3, the DNA is TGCGCCAGCAGCTTGCCGGTAACAGATACGCAGTATTTT. It translates to CASSLPVTDTQYF. The variable domain in full, completed from reference TRBV5-1 and TRBJ2-3, reads KAGVTQTPRYLIKTRGQQVTLSCSPISGHRSVSWYQQTPGQGLQFLFEYFSETQRNKGNFPGRFSGRQFSNSRSEMNVSTLELGDSALYLCASSLPVTDTQYFGPGTRLTVL.

The rearrangement uses TRBV4-3 and TRBJ2-4; 7 bases fit TRBD1. After removal of 3 bases from V and 6 bases from J, the junction contained 17 bases not matched to a gene. This CDR3 is 18 amino acids long. Germline CDR1 reads LGHNA; CDR2 reads YSLEER. The DNA for the CDR3 is TGCGCCAGCAGCCAGGGCAAACAGGGGATCTTGGGGGTAAACATTCAGTACTTC. Protein: CASSQGKQGILGVNIQYF.

V usage is TRBV4-2 and J usage is TRBJ2-7; possible D gene TRBD2, 5 bases. The CDR3 consists of 13 residues. V was cut by 1 base and J by 5 bases, with 9 bases left in between. The germline V gene encodes CDR1 LGHNA and CDR2 YNFKEQ. CDR3 nucleotides: TGTGCCAGCAGCCAAGTGCCCGGGGACGAGCAGTACTTC. It encodes CASSQVPGDEQYF.

The CDR3 DNA sequence: TGTGCCAGCTCACTTACAGGGGGTACTAACTATGGCTACACCTTC. Its translation is CASSLTGGTNYGYTF. This chain joins TRBV18 and TRBJ1-2, with 8 positions matching TRBD1. The germline V gene has CDR1 KGHSH and CDR2 LQKENI. V trimming: 4 bases; J trimming: 0 bases; junction bases outside the gene matches: 4. The CDR3 totals 15 residues.

The J gene is TRBJ1-4, the V gene TRBV30, with a tentative D call TRBD1 (5 bases). Germline assignment: CDR1 GTSNPN and CDR2 SVGIG (reference sequence). With 8 bases removed from V and 8 bases from J, the gap between germline ends came to 18 bases. This CDR3 contains 13 residues. This CDR3 is CALRSQGEEKLFF. The CDR3 coding sequence is TGTGCCCTCCGAAGCCAGGGTGAGGAAAAACTGTTTTTT.

The chain joins TRBV30 to TRBJ2-7; 8 positions match TRBD2. This CDR3 contains 14 residues. J was trimmed by 4 bases and V by 0 bases; bases with no gene match: 5. Germline lookup yields CDR1 GTSNPN and CDR2 SVGIG (reference sequence). The CDR3 sequence: CAWSVVAGNYEQYF. The CDR3 nucleotides read TGTGCCTGGAGTGTAGTAGCGGGAAATTACGAGCAGTACTTC.

The chain has TRBV25-1 and TRBJ2-3; 9 nucleotides align to TRBD2. The CDR3 is 16 residues long. Germline loops: CDR1 MGHDK, CDR2 SYGVNS. The V gene end was trimmed by 4 bases and the J gene end by 11 bases; junction bases not matched to a gene: 16. The CDR3 coding sequence is TGTGCCAGCAGTGCACCCGGGACTAGCAGCCATTGGGGGCAGTATTTT. Translation: CASSAPGTSSHWGQYF.

The genes are TRBV6-5 and TRBJ1-5; a weak D match, TRBD1 (5 bases). Trimming shortened V by 6 bases and J by 0 bases, and 6 bases separated the two germline ends. This CDR3 is built from 13 residues. Germline CDR1 reads MNHEY; CDR2 reads SVGAGI. The DNA for the CDR3 is TGTGCCAGCAGCAGGGCTAGCAATCAGCCCCAGCATTTT. Amino acid sequence: CASSRASNQPQHF.

The rearrangement uses TRBV5-1 and TRBJ2-3, with 7 bases fitting TRBD2. Germline trimming cut 2 bases from V and 3 bases from J; bases unmatched to any gene: 6. The CDR3 sequence is 15 residues long. CDR1 and CDR2 (germline): SGHRS, YFSETQ. The CDR3 is CASSFGGAGTDTQYF. DNA for the CDR3: TGCGCCAGCAGCTTCGGGGGAGCGGGGACAGATACGCAGTATTTT.

The V and J genes are TRBV9 and TRBJ1-1; D is unresolved. V lost 0 bases, J lost 4 bases, and 13 bases lay in between. Germline V gene lookup returns CDR1 SGDLS and CDR2 YYNGEE. The CDR3 contains 15 residues. The CDR3 DNA is TGTGCCAGCAGCGTAGGAAACGCAGGCATCACTGAAGCTTTCTTT. It translates to CASSVGNAGITEAFF.

In its sample, this clone was seen a few times. The CDR3 nucleotides read TGTGCCAGCAGCCGACAGGGGCCGCAGTCACCCCTCCACTTT. It encodes CASSRQGPQSPLHF. The chain links TRBV7-2 to TRBJ1-6; 8 nucleotides align to TRBD1. Germline assignment: CDR1 SGHTA and CDR2 FQGNSA. Trimming at V came to 5 bases and at J to 10 bases, leaving 7 bases not matched to a gene. This CDR3 has 14 amino acids.

The V and J genes are TRBV11-2 and TRBJ1-3, with a weak D call TRBD1 (5 bases). The ends were cut back, 5 bases at V and 4 bases at J, with 15 bases in the middle. The length of the CDR3 is 15 residues. Per germline, CDR1 SGHAT and CDR2 FQNNGV. The CDR3 coding sequence is TGTGCCAGCAGCACTCAGGGAATTGCCGGAAACACCATATATTTT. Protein: CASSTQGIAGNTIYF.